This TCR beta chain was documented in a study of shared clonotypes between healthy human individuals. Whole-study results and caveats: It was the non-shared clonotypes that had lower generation probabilities than clonotypes shared by all four donors.

HIV-negative, healthy adults without recent acute infections or vaccinations were the donors. In the CD4+ fraction, cells were divided into CD45RA+ naive and CD45RA-negative memory subsets. A word on this clone: Its antigen remains unidentified.

The CDR3 is 16 amino acids. The junction had 3 bases not matched to a gene; V was cut back by 2 bases and J by 3 bases. The germline V gene encodes CDR1 SGHAT and CDR2 FQNNGV. Data came from immunoSEQ multiplex PCR; TCRdb stores just in-frame clones and leaves some out. The data hold 2 million to 2.5 million clones, with about 90% observed a single time. The chain links TRBV11-2 to TRBJ2-1; 11 nucleotides line up with TRBD2. The sequenced material came from naive CD4+ T cells from PBMCs. Subset noted: CD45RA+ positively selected. The sequence came from a man in his late teens or twenties in good health. Some clones in this sample may be carry-over from other donors' samples. CDR3 residues: CASSLSGLADYNEQFF. CDR3 nucleotides: TGTGCCAGCAGCTTATCGGGACTAGCGGACTACAATGAGCAGTTCTTC.